The present TCR beta chain was sequenced within a study of esophageal squamous cell carcinoma under preoperative chemotherapy. TCRdb re-called the PCR reads with MiXCR, one entry per CDR3 protein. The sample holds roughly 30,000 distinct CDR3 sequences; 52% are singletons and the top ten take roughly 23%. As for time point: after preoperative PTX-NDP chemotherapy. Preoperative chemotherapy with paclitaxel-nedaplatin was given to patients before surgery. This clonotype was observed at least ten times. Sample collection was performed from a patient given preoperative chemotherapy. This clonotype was obtained from a human donor with esophageal squamous cell carcinoma. The donor label of this sample is uncertain.

CDR3 protein: CASSFRDTQETQYF. The DNA of the CDR3 is TGTGCCAGCAGTTTCCGGGACACCCAAGAGACCCAGTACTTC. The rearrangement joins TRBV25-1 to TRBJ2-5, with D possibly being TRBD1 (6 bases). CDR1 is MGHDK, CDR2 SYGVNS, per germline. This CDR3 comprises 14 residues. Deletions cut 5 bases from V and 1 base from J, with 11 bases between. The complete variable domain, with remaining parts taken from reference TRBV25-1 and TRBJ2-5, reads EADIYQTPRYLVIGTGKKITLECSQTMGHDKMYWYQQDPGMELHLIHYSYGVNSTEKGDLSSESTVSRIRTEHFPLTLESARPSHTSQYLCASSFRDTQETQYFGPGTRLLVL.